These 27 T cell receptor beta chains share one sample of origin, sequenced in a study of blood T cells in healthy people across ages. Then a second PCR, running about 6 to 12 cycles, was carried out with a sample-barcoded 5' primer and a J-beta primer mix. TCRdb used MiXCR to reprocess the 5' RACE reads, holding one entry per CDR3 protein. This table has some 1,500,000 distinct CDR3 sequences, around 40% appearing once. The sample comprised blood. The receptor source for this set is a woman aged 18-29 years in good health.

V usage is TRBV6-2 or TRBV6-3 and J usage is TRBJ2-7; D gene ambiguous. This CDR3 comprises 11 residues. V was trimmed by 5 bases and J by 3 bases, leaving 5 bases between them. CDR1 MNHEY and CDR2 SVGEGT come from the germline V gene. CDR3 DNA: TGTGCCAGCAGTCACGTCTACGAGCAGTACTTC. The encoded protein is CASSHVYEQYF.

The J gene is TRBJ1-3, the V gene TRBV6-2 or TRBV6-3; no clear D gene. The CDR3 has 12 residues. V lost 8 bases and J 2 bases, leaving 7 bases between the germline ends. The germline V gene encodes CDR1 MNHEY and CDR2 SVGEGT. In nucleotides, the CDR3 is TGTGCCAGCGCGGATACTGGAAACACCATATATTTT. This gives the protein CASADTGNTIYF.

As concerns this clonotype: With a much larger clone just one base away, this may be a read error. The chain employs TRBV28 and TRBJ1-5; maybe TRBD1 (6 bases). Germline V lookup: CDR1 MDHEN, CDR2 SYDVKM. This CDR3 is 14 amino acids long. CDR3 nucleotides: TGTACCAGCAGTTCCCCCTTAGACAGGCAGCCCCAGCATTTT. Its protein is CTSSSPLDRQPQHF.

This clonotype was detected a few times. The chain joins TRBV3-1 to TRBJ2-3; the match to TRBD2 covers 13 bases. Germline trimming cut 0 bases from V and 2 bases from J; bases unmatched to any gene: 5. The length of the CDR3 is 18 residues. Germline assignment: CDR1 LGHDT and CDR2 YNNKEL (reference sequence). The DNA of the CDR3 is TGTGCCAGCAGCCAAGATCTCGGGACTAGCGGGACCACAGATACGCAGTATTTT. This codes for CASSQDLGTSGTTDTQYF.

The sample holds a few counts of this clonotype. This chain joins TRBV6-6 and TRBJ1-6, with D perhaps matching TRBD1 (6 bases). Trimming removed 9 bases from V and 6 bases from J, with 12 bases in between. CDR1 and CDR2 from the germline V gene are MNHNY and SVGAGI (reference sequence). The CDR3 totals 13 residues. CDR3 DNA sequence: TGTGCCAGTTCCGCCAGGGGTAATTCACCCCTCCACTTT. Amino acid sequence: CASSARGNSPLHF.

This clonotype occurred a few times. This chain joins TRBV2 and TRBJ1-6; 12 nucleotides line up with TRBD1. Germline V gene sequence: CDR1 SNHLY, CDR2 FYNNEI. Trimming at V came to 6 bases and at J to 5 bases, leaving 5 bases not matched to a gene. The CDR3 loop spans 16 amino acids. CDR3 amino acids: CASREGQGANNSPLHF. DNA of the CDR3: TGTGCCAGCAGAGAGGGACAGGGGGCTAATAATTCACCCCTCCACTTT.

V gene TRBV27 combines with J gene TRBJ2-5; 9 bases line up with TRBD1. The end of the DNA fits TRBJ2-7 better, so the J call may be wrong. Germline V CDR1 and CDR2: MNHEY, SMNVEV (reference sequence). The CDR3 covers 15 residues. CDR3 sequence: CASSFHRDREGEQYF. Written as DNA, the CDR3 is TGTGCCAGCAGTTTTCACCGGGACAGGGAAGGCGAGCAGTACTTC.

Details on this clonotype: Its ends do not fully match the called genes, so a read error is possible. V and J are TRBV29-1 and TRBJ2-1; 7 nucleotides line up with TRBD2. Germline V gene lookup returns CDR1 SQVTM and CDR2 ANQGSEA. The CDR3 contains 14 residues. For the CDR3, the DNA is TGCAGCGCCTGGAGGCGGGAGAATTACAAGGAGCAGTTCTTC. Translation: CSAWRRENYKEQFF.

The rearrangement uses TRBV12-3 or TRBV12-4 and TRBJ1-4, with TRBD1 identical over 8 bases. The CDR3 length is 19 residues. Trimming cost V 3 bases and J 2 bases; bases outside gene matches: 14. CDR3 bases: TGTGCCAGCAGTTTCCTCTCCGATTTCAGGGGGCATACTAATGAAAAACTGTTTTTT. It yields the protein CASSFLSDFRGHTNEKLFF.

This clonotype was observed a handful of times. The chain uses TRBV12-3 or TRBV12-4 and TRBJ2-7; either TRBD1 or TRBD2 may fit D (5 bases each). The CDR3 covers 14 residues. V lost 4 bases, J lost 4 bases, and 14 bases lay in between. The DNA of the CDR3 is TGTGCCAGCAGTTCCCGGGACGGAGTATACGAGCAGTACTTC. Encoded protein: CASSSRDGVYEQYF.

This sequence joins TRBV7-9 and TRBJ1-5, with 9 bases identical to TRBD1. Trimming took 4 bases from V and 2 from J; bases not matched to a gene: 12. This CDR3 spans 18 amino acids. Germline CDR1 and CDR2: SEHNR and FQNEAQ (reference sequence). CDR3 in amino acids: CASSSAPGQGSGNQPQHF. For the CDR3, the DNA is TGTGCCAGCAGCTCTGCGCCGGGACAGGGATCAGGCAATCAGCCCCAGCATTTT.

This chain links TRBV5-8 with TRBJ1-5, with unresolved D. This CDR3 region has 17 residues. CDR1 is SGHTS and CDR2 is YDEGEE in the germline V gene. Deletions cut 4 bases from V and 2 bases from J, with 19 bases between. This CDR3 reads CASSSRLRAIGNQPQHF. As DNA, the CDR3 is TGTGCCAGCAGCAGCCGCTTACGGGCAATAGGCAATCAGCCCCAGCATTTT.

The chain employs TRBV7-2 and TRBJ1-1; D gene uncertain. CDR1 is SGHTA and CDR2 is FQGNSA in the germline V gene. V was pared by 4 bases and J by 6 bases, with 12 bases between. The CDR3 has 13 residues. The CDR3 loop is CASSSAVAPEAFF. In DNA, the CDR3 is TGTGCCAGCAGCTCCGCAGTTGCGCCTGAAGCTTTCTTT.

The V gene is TRBV6-1, the J gene TRBJ2-1, with D hard to call. Germline CDR1 is MNHNS and CDR2 is SASEGT. The CDR3 spans 15 residues. V was clipped by 3 bases and J by 0 bases, with 9 bases between them. The CDR3, as DNA: TGTGCCAGCAGTGATGACGGCTTCTCCTACAATGAGCAGTTCTTC. Protein product: CASSDDGFSYNEQFF.

This clonotype was detected ten times or more. The genes are TRBV6-2 or TRBV6-3 and TRBJ2-1, with TRBD2 identical over 9 bases. The trim removed 4 bases at V and 6 bases at J, leaving 7 bases unmatched. The germline gives CDR1 MNHEY, CDR2 SVGEGT. The CDR3 spans 15 residues. Here the CDR3 reads CASSFLAGVGNEQFF. The CDR3 region has the DNA TGTGCCAGCAGTTTCTTAGCGGGGGTCGGCAATGAGCAGTTCTTC.

The J gene is TRBJ1-4, the V gene TRBV7-9, with 7 nucleotides matching TRBD1. The CDR3 consists of 15 residues. Germline V lookup: CDR1 SEHNR, CDR2 FQNEAQ (reference sequence). J was trimmed by 7 bases and V by 2 bases; bases with no gene match: 7. The CDR3 bases are TGTGCCAGCAGCTTAAACAGGGGAGCGGGTGAAAAACTGTTTTTT. Translated: CASSLNRGAGEKLFF.

This clonotype has more than one count but fewer than ten. The J gene is TRBJ2-7, the V gene TRBV5-6; 10 bases align to TRBD2. The length of the CDR3 is 17 residues. Germline CDR1 reads SGHDT; CDR2 reads YYEEEE. J lost 0 bases, V lost 5 bases, and 11 bases had no gene match. CDR3 DNA sequence: TGTGCCAGCAGTTTAGTTACTAGCGGGGCAAGCTCCTACGAGCAGTACTTC. This translates into CASSLVTSGASSYEQYF.

The genes are TRBV4-1 and TRBJ2-7, with D perhaps matching TRBD1 (6 bases). The germline V and J ends were trimmed by 1 base and 3 bases, with 10 bases remaining between them. The CDR3 contains 14 residues. Germline V gene sequence: CDR1 MGHRA, CDR2 YSYEKL. CDR3: CASSQVTRGYEQYF. CDR3 nucleotides: TGCGCCAGCAGCCAAGTAACCAGGGGCTACGAGCAGTACTTC.

The J gene is TRBJ1-5, the V gene TRBV6-5; D is ambiguous. V was trimmed by 5 bases and J by 6 bases, leaving 11 bases between them. Germline-derived CDR1 and CDR2 are MNHEY and SVGAGI. The CDR3 sequence is 13 residues long. CDR3 nucleotide sequence: TGTGCCAGCAGTGGAGGCGTAAGTCAGCCCCAGCATTTT. Amino acid sequence: CASSGGVSQPQHF.

This clonotype was counted only a few times. V usage is TRBV10-3 and J usage is TRBJ2-1; perhaps D is TRBD1 or TRBD2 (5 bases each). Germline lookup yields CDR1 ENHRY and CDR2 SYGVKD. This CDR3 region has 14 residues. V shed 6 bases and J shed 9 bases, with 18 bases lying between them. The CDR3 bases are TGTGCCATCAGCTCGCTAGAGCCTGGGGGTGAGCAGTTCTTC. Protein sequence: CAISSLEPGGEQFF.

The rearrangement links TRBV20-1 to TRBJ2-1; tentative D call: TRBD1 (6 bases). With the DNA end fitting TRBJ2-7 better, the J assignment may be wrong. The CDR3 is made up of 14 amino acids. Germline CDR1 and CDR2: DFQATT and SNEGSKA (reference sequence). This chain's CDR3 is CSAALRGIYNEQYF. The CDR3 DNA follows: TGCAGTGCCGCCTTAAGGGGGATTTACAATGAGCAGTACTTC.

Turning to this clonotype: Mismatch with germline at one junction end may stem from a read error. The chain carries TRBV20-1 and TRBJ2-3, with 9 nucleotides matching TRBD1. CDR3 length equals 15 residues. From germline, CDR1 is DFQATT and CDR2 SNEGSKA (reference sequence). The CDR3 region has the DNA TGCAGTGCTAGAGGGACAGGGGATCCCACAGATGCGCAGTATTTT. It specifies CSARGTGDPTDAQYF.

The V gene is TRBV28, the J gene TRBJ1-1, with D hard to call. This CDR3 contains 13 residues. The germline V and J ends were trimmed by 7 bases and 0 bases, with 9 bases remaining between them. Per the germline V gene, CDR1 is MDHEN and CDR2 is SYDVKM. The CDR3 loop reads CASNKVMNTEAFF. In DNA, the CDR3 is TGTGCCAGCAACAAGGTAATGAACACTGAAGCTTTCTTT.

The chain recombines TRBV9 with TRBJ2-7; D might be TRBD1 (6 bases). Trimming shortened V by 3 bases and J by 1 base, and 17 bases separated the two germline ends. Germline V gene sequence: CDR1 SGDLS, CDR2 YYNGEE. The CDR3 sequence is 16 residues long. The CDR3 sequence: CASSETPGALSYEQYF. The CDR3 coding sequence is TGTGCCAGCAGCGAGACTCCAGGGGCATTGTCCTACGAGCAGTACTTC.

This clonotype was recorded only once. V is TRBV6-5 and J is TRBJ2-1; TRBD2 agrees at 8 bases. Germline CDR1 MNHEY, CDR2 SVGAGI. CDR3 length: 14 residues. The ends lost 6 bases at V and 9 bases at J; junction bases unmatched: 10. Here the CDR3 reads CASRREAGRLEQFF. DNA of the CDR3: TGTGCCAGCAGGCGGGAGGCGGGTCGGCTTGAGCAGTTCTTC.

This clonotype was observed a handful of times. The chain joins TRBV4-3 to TRBJ2-7, with unresolved D. The germline gives CDR1 LGHNA, CDR2 YSLEER. The V gene lost 0 bases and the J gene lost 1 base, with 7 bases spanning the gap. CDR3 length: 14 residues. The CDR3 coding sequence is TGCGCCAGCAGCCAAGATAGTCTATCCTACGAGCAGTACTTC. Translating gives CASSQDSLSYEQYF.

Only one count was recorded for this clonotype. V is TRBV2 and J is TRBJ2-5; D is ambiguous. Judging by the DNA end, TRBJ2-7 fits better; the J call may be wrong. The CDR3 is 14 amino acids. Germline V gene lookup returns CDR1 SNHLY and CDR2 FYNNEI. CDR3 nucleotides: TGTGCCAGCAGTGAAAGTTGGGGTGGTAGCGAGCAGTACTTC. It encodes CASSESWGGSEQYF.